The following is a TCR beta chain sequence with its context. Its specificity is unknown. The sample is drawn from a study of monozygotic twins with inflammatory bowel disease. This CDR3 contains 13 residues. CDR1 SGHRS and CDR2 YFSETQ come from the germline V gene. The UMIs carried a 6-nucleotide sample barcode, and they were added by template switching. TCRalpha and TCRbeta cDNA went through two nested PCRs of around 15 and 10 cycles. TCRdb re-called the 5' RACE reads; one entry per CDR3 protein, DNA not given. The sample data list 140,000 to 150,000 distinct CDR3 sequences. The study, taken as a whole, reports: Among T cells, the various subtypes were not distinguishable. The inverse Simpson measure of TCRbeta diversity was lower in IBD patients than in healthy co-twins.

The sequence was collected from a human donor with ulcerative colitis or Crohn's disease, or a healthy co-twin of an affected twin (not recorded which). Source material: blood. The rearrangement links TRBV5-1 to TRBJ1-2. The CDR3 spells CASSLSAEYGYTF.